One and the same sample provided the 15 T cell receptor beta chains below, sequenced in a study of CD8+ T cells in alopecia areata. Stated treatment: oral pan-JAK inhibitor, 5-10 mg twice daily. Extraction of RNA preceded its reverse transcription into cDNA, which served as the sequencing template. Sequencing was performed with immunoSEQ multiplex PCR; in TCRdb, only in-frame clones are kept and a portion is missing. The sample shows over 150,000 clones, approximately 57% of them seen only once. The source material was CD4+ T cells sorted from blood, sampled at week 24, from a patient treated with tofacitinib. The source of these receptors is a human donor with alopecia areata.

This clone was seen only a few times. V and J are TRBV2 and TRBJ2-2; D uncertain. The ends were cut back, 7 bases at V and 6 bases at J, with 3 bases in the middle. The germline V gene encodes CDR1 SNHLY and CDR2 FYNNEI. This CDR3 is built from 10 residues. CDR3 DNA sequence: TGTGCCAGCAAGGCCGGGGAGCTGTTTTTT. Residues: CASKAGELFF.

The chain uses TRBV27 and TRBJ2-3, with 8 bases matching TRBD1. The CDR3 has 12 residues. Germline V lookup: CDR1 MNHEY, CDR2 SMNVEV (reference sequence). V was pared by 4 bases and J by 9 bases, with 3 bases of the junction left unmatched. The CDR3 loop reads CASSSRQGTQYF. CDR3 nucleotides: TGTGCCAGCAGTTCTCGACAGGGGACGCAGTATTTT.

This rearrangement joins TRBV27 to TRBJ2-4, with D perhaps TRBD2 (6 bases). The germline CDR1 and CDR2 sequences are MNHEY and SMNVEV (reference sequence). This CDR3 has 17 residues. The ends were cut back, 4 bases at V and 6 bases at J, with 22 bases in the middle. The CDR3 reads CASSSYWRKRGANIQYF. In nucleotides, the CDR3 is TGTGCCAGCAGTTCGTATTGGCGTAAGCGCGGGGCAAACATTCAGTACTTC.

The chain employs TRBV29-1 and TRBJ1-3; D call uncertain. Looked up from germline, CDR1 is SQVTM and CDR2 is ANQGSEA. V was pared by 4 bases and J by 4 bases, with 8 bases between. CDR3 length: 12 residues. DNA for the CDR3: TGCAGCGTTGGGACCGGAGGAAACACCATATATTTT. Protein product: CSVGTGGNTIYF. Full variable domain (missing parts from reference TRBV29-1 and TRBJ1-3): SAVISQKPSRDICQRGTSLTIQCQVDSQVTMMFWYRQQPGQSLTLIATANQGSEATYESGFVIDKFPISRPNLTFSTLTVSNMSPEDSSIYLCSVGTGGNTIYFGEGSWLTVV.

The V and J genes are TRBV29-1 and TRBJ2-3; perhaps TRBD1 as D (6 bases). The CDR3 length is 14 residues. CDR1 is SQVTM, CDR2 ANQGSEA, per germline. The V and J ends lost 5 bases and 0 bases respectively, with 12 bases between them. The CDR3 DNA is TGCAGCGTTCCCCAGGGGATTAGCACAGATACGCAGTATTTT. Translating it yields CSVPQGISTDTQYF.

This chain links TRBV7-9 with TRBJ1-2; 10 nucleotides line up with TRBD1. CDR3 length equals 15 residues. With 2 bases clipped from V and 7 bases from J, the junction kept 7 bases outside the gene matches. Germline lookup yields CDR1 SEHNR and CDR2 FQNEAQ (reference sequence). The CDR3 DNA reads TGTGCCAGCAGCTTAAGTGACAGGGGGCGCAGTGGCTACACCTTC. It yields the protein CASSLSDRGRSGYTF.

The DNA of the CDR3 is TGCGCCAGCAGCCACGGCCTAGCGGCAGAGACCCAGTACTTC. Its protein is CASSHGLAAETQYF. The chain links TRBV5-1 to TRBJ2-5; 7 bases fit TRBD2. The CDR3 length is 14 residues. The trim removed 4 bases at V and 4 bases at J, leaving 7 bases unmatched. CDR1 is SGHRS and CDR2 is YFSETQ in the germline V gene.

The rearrangement links TRBV7-9 to TRBJ2-2; TRBD2 is a possible D gene (6 bases). Germline V gives CDR1 SEHNR, CDR2 FQNEAQ (reference sequence). The CDR3 runs 16 residues. Deletions cut 2 bases from V and 1 base from J, with 11 bases between. The CDR3 sequence is CASSLWRGVNTGELFF. In DNA, the CDR3 is TGTGCCAGCAGCTTATGGAGGGGCGTGAACACCGGGGAGCTGTTTTTT.

The rearrangement joins TRBV30 to TRBJ2-5; 11 bases match TRBD1. The CDR3 extends over 16 amino acids. Germline trimming cut 0 bases from V and 5 bases from J; bases unmatched to any gene: 8. Germline assignment: CDR1 GTSNPN and CDR2 SVGIG (reference sequence). In DNA form, the CDR3 reads TGTGCCTGGAGTGTACCGGGACAGGGGGTTCGGGAGACCCAGTACTTC. This gives the protein CAWSVPGQGVRETQYF.

This clone has only a few counts. This sequence joins TRBV6-1 and TRBJ1-1; 7 nucleotides line up with TRBD1. V shed 4 bases and J 3 bases; nucleotides not matched to a gene: 5. Germline CDR1 MNHNS, CDR2 SASEGT. The CDR3 loop spans 14 amino acids. The CDR3 loop is CASSVRQGDTEAFF. The CDR3 DNA is TGTGCCAGCAGTGTCAGACAGGGTGACACTGAAGCTTTCTTT.

This clone was recorded once. This rearrangement joins TRBV30 to TRBJ1-6, with 10 bases identical to TRBD1. V lost 5 bases and J lost 1; bases outside the gene matches: 8. The CDR3 length is 17 residues. Germline-derived CDR1 and CDR2 are GTSNPN and SVGIG (reference sequence). CDR3 sequence: CAWGAGQGGSYNSPLHF. In DNA, the CDR3 is TGTGCCTGGGGCGCAGGACAGGGGGGTTCCTATAATTCACCCCTCCACTTT.

The chain joins TRBV29-1 to TRBJ2-7; TRBD1 aligns across 9 bases. The CDR3 consists of 14 residues. Losses at the gene ends were 3 bases for V and 2 bases for J; bases not matched to a gene: 5. Germline-derived CDR1 and CDR2 are SQVTM and ANQGSEA. The CDR3 is CSVDWGQGPYEQYF. In DNA form, the CDR3 reads TGCAGCGTTGATTGGGGACAGGGCCCCTACGAGCAGTACTTC.

The chain couples TRBV5-6 to TRBJ1-1; D unresolved. The CDR3 extends over 15 amino acids. CDR1 is SGHDT, CDR2 YYEEEE, per germline. V was pared by 4 bases and J by 1 base, with 14 bases between. CDR3 residues: CASSHDIAQNTEAFF. The CDR3, as DNA: TGTGCCAGCAGCCACGACATAGCTCAGAACACTGAAGCTTTCTTT.

CDR3 sequence reads: CASSSLRGRTTIGYTF. CDR3 nucleotides: TGTGCCAGCAGCTCATTGAGGGGACGGACCACAATTGGCTACACCTTC. The gene calls are TRBV11-2 and TRBJ1-2; perhaps TRBD1 as D (5 bases). Between the trimmed V and J ends, which lost 4 bases and 7 bases, there was a span of 22 bases. The CDR3 loop spans 16 amino acids. The germline V gene has CDR1 SGHAT and CDR2 FQNNGV. Together with reference TRBV11-2 and TRBJ1-2, the CDR3 gives the full variable domain: EAGVAQSPRYKIIEKRQSVAFWCNPISGHATLYWYQQILGQGPKLLIQFQNNGVVDDSQLPKDRFSAERLKGVDSTLKIQPAKLEDSAVYLCASSSLRGRTTIGYTFGSGTRLTVV.

The chain recombines TRBV11-2 with TRBJ1-2; D is perhaps TRBD1 (6 bases). Germline-derived CDR1 and CDR2 are SGHAT and FQNNGV. Trimming pared 5 bases from V and 5 bases from J, leaving 15 bases between. The CDR3 has 14 residues. CDR3 sequence (DNA): TGTGCCAGCAGCCCATCATCAGGGGCTTATGGCTACACCTTC. This sequence encodes CASSPSSGAYGYTF.